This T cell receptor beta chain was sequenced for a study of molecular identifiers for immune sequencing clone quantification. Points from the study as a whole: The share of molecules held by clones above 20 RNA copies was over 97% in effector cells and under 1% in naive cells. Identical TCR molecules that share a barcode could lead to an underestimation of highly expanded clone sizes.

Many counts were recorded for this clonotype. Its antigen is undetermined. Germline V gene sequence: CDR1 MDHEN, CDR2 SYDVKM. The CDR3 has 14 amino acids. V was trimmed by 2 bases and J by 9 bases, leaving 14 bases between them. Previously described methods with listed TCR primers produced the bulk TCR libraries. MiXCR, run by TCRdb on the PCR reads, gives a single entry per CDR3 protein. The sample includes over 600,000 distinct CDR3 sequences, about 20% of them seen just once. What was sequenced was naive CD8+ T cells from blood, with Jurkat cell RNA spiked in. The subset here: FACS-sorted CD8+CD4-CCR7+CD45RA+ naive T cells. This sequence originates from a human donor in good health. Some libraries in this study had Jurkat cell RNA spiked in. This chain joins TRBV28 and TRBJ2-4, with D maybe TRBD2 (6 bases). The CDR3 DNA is TGTGCCAGCAGTTTAGTAAGGGAAGCGGGCATTCAGTACTTC. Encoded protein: CASSLVREAGIQYF.